The 6 T cell receptor beta chains listed next were all sequenced from one sample in a study of PD-L1 blockade in urothelial cancer. The table came from immunoSEQ multiplex PCR; TCRdb's copy has only in-frame clones and leaves some out. The sample records 75,000 to 95,000 clones, 90% to 95% being singletons. The sample consisted of PBMCs, taken around atezolizumab (anti-PD-L1) treatment. The receptors here all came from a man aged 60 to 69 with urothelial cancer.

V is TRBV2 and J is TRBJ2-7; TRBD1 aligns across 10 bases. The CDR3 covers 13 residues. The V and J ends lost 8 bases and 10 bases, in that order; junction bases with no gene match: 11. The V gene's germline CDR1 is SNHLY and CDR2 FYNNEI. CDR3 protein: CASGTGQGSGQYF. CDR3 DNA: TGTGCCAGCGGGACGGGACAGGGGAGTGGTCAGTACTTC.

This sequence joins TRBV29-1 and TRBJ2-7; TRBD2 matches at 13 bases. CDR3 length: 14 amino acids. Per germline, CDR1 SQVTM and CDR2 ANQGSEA. Trimming at V came to 4 bases and at J to 4 bases, leaving 4 bases not matched to a gene. DNA of the CDR3: TGCAGCGTTGCGACTAGCGGGGGGCAATACGAGCAGTACTTC. As protein: CSVATSGGQYEQYF.

J is TRBJ2-2 and V is TRBV5-1; D call uncertain. Germline V CDR1 and CDR2: SGHRS, YFSETQ. Trimming removed 1 base at V and 3 bases at J, with 7 bases between. The CDR3 sequence is 14 residues long. CDR3 DNA: TGCGCCAGCAGCTTGTTACTTGACACCGGGGAGCTGTTTTTT. Translating gives CASSLLLDTGELFF.

V and J are TRBV7-2 and TRBJ2-2, with D possibly matching TRBD2 (6 bases). The germline V gene encodes CDR1 SGHTA and CDR2 FQGNSA. V gave up 5 bases and J gave up 6 bases, with 16 bases separating them. CDR3 size: 15 residues. The CDR3 DNA reads as TGTGCCAGCAGCGTTTTGGGGACTTCATCCGGGGAGCTGTTTTTT. Amino acid sequence: CASSVLGTSSGELFF.

V gene TRBV9 combines with J gene TRBJ2-1, with D perhaps matching TRBD2 (5 bases). Trimming shortened V by 0 bases and J by 5 bases, and 12 bases separated the two germline ends. The germline V gene encodes CDR1 SGDLS and CDR2 YYNGEE. CDR3 size: 15 residues. The CDR3 sequence: CASSVVGYGDNEQFF. The CDR3 nucleotides are TGTGCCAGCAGCGTAGTTGGGTACGGGGACAATGAGCAGTTCTTC.

This chain connects TRBV9 to TRBJ1-2; D might be TRBD1 (6 bases). V lost 4 bases, J lost 2 bases, and 15 bases lay in between. Germline V gives CDR1 SGDLS, CDR2 YYNGEE. This CDR3 spans 15 amino acids. CDR3 sequence (DNA): TGTGCCAGCAGCTTAAGGACAGAGCCCAACTATGGCTACACCTTC. Its protein is CASSLRTEPNYGYTF.